This T cell receptor (beta chain) was profiled in a study of CD8 T cells in ankylosing spondylitis (dated by TCRdb to the late 2010s). In terms of the full investigation: To find TCR variants linked to disease, the study profiled T cell receptor beta repertoires in ankylosing spondylitis patients and healthy donors. Peripheral blood was sampled, and synovial fluid was additionally collected from ankylosing spondylitis patients. The full study cohort comprised 25 or so ankylosing spondylitis patients and approximately 100 healthy donors.

Sequenced on an Illumina HiSeq 2500. Quantitative 5'-RACE with molecular barcodes was used to prepare TCR beta libraries. On the study's bioinformatics: A new computational method, built on a probabilistic model of VDJ rearrangement, was used to identify disease-linked TCR variants. TCRdb took the public reads, trimmed them with fastp at Q25, ran MiXCR for clone calling and kept in-frame beta chains. Each record represents a unique CDR3 protein, reported with the most common genes and DNA among its rows. V and J calls and clone size were set by TCRdb, not the authors. The sample includes about 190,000 distinct CDR3 sequences, with 10% to 15% observed a single time. The ten largest clones represent 11% of the sample. Study-wide findings and limitations: The disease-linked clones had a CD8+ phenotype and were found at relatively low frequencies in peripheral blood. Blood from ankylosing spondylitis patients appeared to be characterized by a TCR beta motif composed of about eight highly homologous amino acid variants. According to the report, matched synovial fluid samples from ankylosing spondylitis patients were significantly enriched for the disease-linked clones. Some TCR beta motif variants had previously been reported in synovial fluid and blood of reactive arthritis patients, which suggested common disease-initiation mechanisms.

This clonotype was observed at least ten times. Its antigen is unknown. No quality values exist for individual bases; no much larger clone is one base distant. Looking up the germline V gene yields CDR1 MNHNS and CDR2 SASEGT. At the junction V is shortened by 6 bases and J by 8 bases, with 17 bases in between. The CDR3 starts with the cysteine, ends with the phenylalanine, and has 14 residues. Of the read, only the CDR3 DNA is kept; its 42 bases are in frame from base 1. The chain links TRBV6-1 with TRBJ2-1, with TRBD2 perhaps the D gene, on 5 matching bases. This TCR came from a female donor with ankylosing spondylitis or in good health (not recorded which). Sequenced sample: blood, either unsorted or a sorted T cell fraction (not recorded which). The nucleotide sequence reads TGTGCCAGCAGCCCCCCCCCCGGGAACTATGAGCAGTTCTTC. This yields the protein CASSPPPGNYEQFF.